These 18 T cell receptor beta chains share one sample of origin, sequenced in a study of shared clonotypes between healthy human individuals. Produced via immunoSEQ multiplex PCR; TCRdb's table is partial and in-frame only. The sample yields about 2.3 million clones, 80% to 95% seen once. The sequenced sample consisted of naive CD4+ T cells from PBMCs. Described subset: CD45RA+ positively selected. The receptors derive from a man aged 18 to 30 in good health. Some clones in this sample may be carry-over from other donors' samples.

In its sample, this clone was seen a few times. The gene calls are TRBV5-5 and TRBJ1-5, with D maybe TRBD1 (6 bases). The CDR3 is 16 amino acids. The germline V gene encodes CDR1 SGHKS and CDR2 YYEKEE (reference sequence). The germline V and J ends were trimmed by 1 base and 1 base, with 12 bases remaining between them. As DNA, the CDR3 is TGTGCCAGCAGCTTGTCGGCAGGGGCGAGCAATCAGCCCCAGCATTTT. Its translation is CASSLSAGASNQPQHF. Using reference TRBV5-5 and TRBJ1-5 for the parts outside the CDR3, the full variable domain is DAGVTQSPTHLIKTRGQQVTLRCSPISGHKSVSWYQQVLGQGPQFIFQYYEKEERGRGNFPDRFSARQFPNYSSELNVNALLLGDSALYLCASSLSAGASNQPQHFGDGTRLSIL.

The chain links TRBV7-3 to TRBJ2-3, with D possibly matching TRBD2 (7 bases). Deletions cut 5 bases from V and 3 bases from J, with 18 bases between. CDR3 length: 16 residues. Germline loops: CDR1 SGHTA, CDR2 FQGTGA. The CDR3 bases are TGTGCCAGCAGCCTAAGGGGCGGGGGCGAGACAGATACGCAGTATTTT. It specifies CASSLRGGGETDTQYF.

This clone was seen just once. The V and J genes are TRBV7-9 and TRBJ2-3; tentative D call: TRBD2 (6 bases). The V gene's germline CDR1 is SEHNR and CDR2 FQNEAQ (reference sequence). Trimming left V 6 bases short and J 2 bases short, with 24 bases between. The CDR3 spans 18 residues. The CDR3 coding sequence is TGTGCCAGCAGGATTAGTTGGGACTCCGGACTGACCACAGATACGCAGTATTTT. It translates to CASRISWDSGLTTDTQYF.

Comment on this clone: Other DNA sequences within the sample encode an identical CDR3. This chain uses TRBV28 with TRBJ1-1; 8 nucleotides agree with TRBD1. The CDR3 consists of 14 residues. Unmatched junction bases numbered 8, after V lost 6 bases and J lost 5 bases. Germline V CDR1 and CDR2: MDHEN, SYDVKM. For the CDR3, the DNA is TGTGCCAGCAGCTCTGGACAGGGAGGTACTGAAGCTTTCTTT. Its protein is CASSSGQGGTEAFF.

J is TRBJ2-5 and V is TRBV28; TRBD1 might be the D (6 bases). Trimming shortened V by 10 bases and J by 5 bases, and 20 bases separated the two germline ends. The V gene's germline CDR1 is MDHEN and CDR2 SYDVKM. The CDR3 loop spans 14 amino acids. CDR3 region: CATRWLPQGETQYF. The CDR3 bases are TGTGCCACCCGTTGGCTCCCCCAGGGGGAGACCCAGTACTTC.

The V and J genes are TRBV4-1 and TRBJ2-2; 7 nucleotides line up with TRBD2. The germline gives CDR1 MGHRA, CDR2 YSYEKL. This CDR3 is 16 amino acids long. V was clipped by 3 bases and J by 5 bases; unmatched bases: 9. The CDR3 sequence is CASSHLGLAATGELFF. The CDR3, as DNA: TGCGCCAGCAGCCACCTCGGGCTAGCGGCAACCGGGGAGCTGTTTTTT.

The chain uses TRBV19 and TRBJ2-1; TRBD2 aligns across 7 bases. Looked up from germline, CDR1 is LNHDA and CDR2 is SQIVND (reference sequence). The CDR3 has 15 residues. Germline trimming cut 1 base from V and 3 bases from J; bases unmatched to any gene: 3. The CDR3 DNA reads as TGTGCCAGTAGTATAGGGTCGGGAGGCTACAATGAGCAGTTCTTC. Translation: CASSIGSGGYNEQFF.

J is TRBJ1-3 and V is TRBV10-3; D is uncertain. The germline gives CDR1 ENHRY, CDR2 SYGVKD. The germline V and J ends were trimmed by 4 bases and 1 base, with 11 bases remaining between them. The CDR3 contains 15 residues. The chain's CDR3 is CAISGSALSGNTIYF. CDR3 coding DNA: TGTGCCATCAGTGGGTCGGCCTTATCTGGAAACACCATATATTTT.

The CDR3 coding sequence is TGTGCCAGCGCCCAACCAGGGGTAGGGAGGAACACTGAAGCTTTCTTT. Protein product: CASAQPGVGRNTEAFF. V is TRBV5-4 and J is TRBJ1-1; a possible D gene is TRBD1 (6 bases). Trimming took off 7 bases at V and 1 base at J, with 20 bases between the two ends. Germline loops: CDR1 SGHNT, CDR2 YYREEE (reference sequence). The CDR3 extends over 16 amino acids.

The sample holds a few counts of this clone. This chain connects TRBV5-5 to TRBJ1-1; a weak D match, TRBD1 (6 bases). The CDR3 covers 15 residues. Trimming removed 1 base from V and 4 bases from J, with 14 bases in between. Looked up from germline, CDR1 is SGHKS and CDR2 is YYEKEE (reference sequence). In DNA form, the CDR3 reads TGTGCCAGCAGCTTGTCCCTACAGGGACTCACTGAAGCTTTCTTT. Protein product: CASSLSLQGLTEAFF.

V is TRBV28 and J is TRBJ1-2; TRBD1 aligns across 10 bases. The junction had 16 bases not matched to a gene; V was cut back by 8 bases and J by 4 bases. Germline V gene sequence: CDR1 MDHEN, CDR2 SYDVKM. CDR3 length equals 17 residues. CDR3 protein: CASSNPKTGGFGYGYTF. CDR3 sequence (DNA): TGTGCCAGCTCCAACCCGAAGACAGGGGGCTTTGGCTATGGCTACACCTTC.

J is TRBJ2-3 and V is TRBV28, with 10 nucleotides matching TRBD2. Germline CDR1 reads MDHEN; CDR2 reads SYDVKM. V was pared by 6 bases and J by 2 bases, with 5 bases of the junction left unmatched. The CDR3 length is 15 residues. CDR3 nucleotides: TGTGCCAGCAGGGAGCGGGAGGGATTCACAGATACGCAGTATTTT. Amino acid sequence: CASREREGFTDTQYF. Full variable domain (missing parts from reference TRBV28 and TRBJ2-3): DVKVTQSSRYLVKRTGEKVFLECVQDMDHENMFWYRQDPGLGLRLIYFSYDVKMKEKGDIPEGYSVSREKKERFSLILESASTNQTSMYLCASREREGFTDTQYFGPGTRLTVL.

The rearrangement uses TRBV7-9 and TRBJ1-2; perhaps TRBD1 as D (5 bases). The CDR3 runs 13 residues. The V end was cut by 5 bases, the J end by 9 bases, with 16 bases between. The germline CDR1 and CDR2 sequences are SEHNR and FQNEAQ (reference sequence). The CDR3 loop reads CASSAPPRGRYTF. CDR3 bases: TGTGCCAGCAGCGCCCCCCCTCGGGGCCGCTACACCTTC.

The rearrangement links TRBV6-6 to TRBJ1-4; perhaps TRBD1 as D (5 bases). This CDR3 spans 15 amino acids. V was shortened by 6 bases and J by 5 bases, with 16 bases between the two germline ends. Germline values: CDR1 MNHNY, CDR2 SVGAGI (reference sequence). CDR3: CASSRSEWGNEKLFF. DNA of the CDR3: TGTGCCAGCAGCCGATCGGAATGGGGGAATGAAAAACTGTTTTTT.

The chain recombines TRBV6-6 with TRBJ2-7; 8 bases are a match to TRBD1. CDR1 and CDR2 from the germline V gene are MNHNY and SVGAGI (reference sequence). Losses at the gene ends were 8 bases for V and 0 bases for J; bases not matched to a gene: 3. The CDR3 has 13 amino acids. CDR3 DNA: TGTGCCAGCCTACAGGGGGGCTCCTACGAGCAGTACTTC. Protein product: CASLQGGSYEQYF.

The chain joins TRBV5-1 to TRBJ2-3, with D maybe TRBD1 (6 bases). The CDR3 contains 14 residues. Trimming shortened V by 4 bases and J by 5 bases, and 14 bases separated the two germline ends. CDR1 SGHRS and CDR2 YFSETQ come from the germline V gene. CDR3 sequence (DNA): TGCGCCAGCAGCCCTGGACAGAGCGAAGATACGCAGTATTTT. Translation: CASSPGQSEDTQYF. The full variable domain, with the rest looked up from reference TRBV5-1 and TRBJ2-3, is KAGVTQTPRYLIKTRGQQVTLSCSPISGHRSVSWYQQTPGQGLQFLFEYFSETQRNKGNFPGRFSGRQFSNSRSEMNVSTLELGDSALYLCASSPGQSEDTQYFGPGTRLTVL.

The DNA for the CDR3 is TGTGCCACCAGTACACAGGGGGAGCTGTTTTTT. Translated: CATSTQGELFF. The genes are TRBV15 and TRBJ2-2; D unresolved. Trimming removed 6 bases from V and 8 bases from J, with 7 bases in between. This CDR3 has 11 amino acids. In germline, CDR1 is LNHNV, CDR2 YYDKDF (reference sequence).

The V gene is TRBV2, the J gene TRBJ1-2; TRBD1 is a possible D gene (5 bases). The ends were cut back, 7 bases at V and 7 bases at J, with 13 bases in the middle. This CDR3 comprises 12 residues. In germline, CDR1 is SNHLY, CDR2 FYNNEI. The CDR3 DNA reads TGTGCCAGCAACCAGGGTAGCGGTGGCTACACCTTC. This encodes CASNQGSGGYTF.